This passage covers 21 T cell receptor beta chains from one sample sequenced in a study of technical replicates of blood from a handful of donors. Clones were read by immunoSEQ multiplex PCR, and TCRdb kept only the in-frame ones, dropping some. The sample carries over 55,000 clones, around 97% recorded once. Sequencing was performed on T cells isolated from PBMCs. These receptors were collected from a human donor in good health.

V and J are TRBV5-1 and TRBJ1-2; D unresolved. Germline V lookup: CDR1 SGHRS, CDR2 YFSETQ. This CDR3 has 17 residues. V was cut by 2 bases and J by 0 bases, with 17 bases left in between. In DNA, the CDR3 is TGCGCCAGCAGCTTTATCCCCCCCCCGGGAACTAACTATGGCTACACCTTC. It specifies CASSFIPPPGTNYGYTF.

The V call is TRBV6-1, the J call TRBJ2-3, with a tentative D call TRBD1 (5 bases). Germline-derived CDR1 and CDR2 are MNHNS and SASEGT. Trimming removed 7 bases from V and 1 base from J, with 12 bases in between. This CDR3 has 14 amino acids. CDR3 protein: CASNQGFGTDTQYF. The CDR3 nucleotides read TGTGCCAGCAATCAGGGTTTTGGCACAGATACGCAGTATTTT.

This clone has just one count. The chain is built from TRBV6-1 and TRBJ1-2; possible D gene TRBD1, 5 bases. The CDR3 covers 16 residues. Trimming removed 3 bases from V and 7 bases from J, with 21 bases in between. Germline CDR1 reads MNHNS; CDR2 reads SASEGT. The CDR3 is CASSEAQTLWGVGYTF. The CDR3 DNA sequence: TGTGCCAGCAGTGAGGCGCAGACACTATGGGGCGTTGGCTACACCTTC.

The chain joins TRBV28 to TRBJ2-1; TRBD2 is a possible D gene (6 bases). The V gene's germline CDR1 is MDHEN and CDR2 SYDVKM. The CDR3 is 15 residues long. The V end was cut by 3 bases, the J end by 6 bases, with 15 bases between. CDR3 sequence (DNA): TGTGCCAGCAGTTTTCCGGCTAGCGCCCGCAATGAGCAGTTCTTC. Translating gives CASSFPASARNEQFF.

Only one count was recorded for this clone. The V and J genes are TRBV5-1 and TRBJ2-3; D is unresolved. Germline CDR1 reads SGHRS; CDR2 reads YFSETQ. Trimming took off 0 bases at V and 0 bases at J, with 8 bases between the two ends. The CDR3 is 15 residues long. The CDR3 reads CASSLGASSTDTQYF. The CDR3 DNA is TGCGCCAGCAGCTTGGGGGCCTCTAGCACAGATACGCAGTATTTT.

This clone is a singleton in its sample. The chain combines TRBV4-2 with TRBJ2-1; D is perhaps TRBD2 (6 bases). Trimming took off 4 bases at V and 2 bases at J, with 15 bases between the two ends. This CDR3 has 16 amino acids. Germline loops: CDR1 LGHNA, CDR2 YNFKEQ. This CDR3 reads CASSLERGVTYNEQFF. The CDR3 nucleotides are TGTGCCAGCAGCCTCGAACGCGGGGTAACCTACAATGAGCAGTTCTTC.

The J gene is TRBJ2-5, the V gene TRBV7-2; 7 nucleotides agree with TRBD2. Germline CDR1 reads SGHTA; CDR2 reads FQGNSA. V was clipped by 4 bases and J by 8 bases; unmatched bases: 10. This CDR3 comprises 14 residues. For the CDR3, the DNA is TGTGCCAGCAGCTCCCACCCTGGGGGGGAAACCCAGTACTTC. It is translated as CASSSHPGGETQYF.

The chain is built from TRBV6-6 and TRBJ1-4; 8 bases match TRBD1. The CDR3 has 14 amino acids. The germline gives CDR1 MNHNY, CDR2 SVGAGI (reference sequence). The ends lost 6 bases at V and 8 bases at J; junction bases unmatched: 8. Here the CDR3 DNA reads TGTGCCAGCAGCTCCGGGACAGGTGGAGAAAAACTGTTTTTT. Translation: CASSSGTGGEKLFF.

V and J are TRBV2 and TRBJ1-2, with TRBD1 identical over 12 bases. V gave up 4 bases and J gave up 6 bases; unmatched junction bases: 12. From germline, CDR1 is SNHLY and CDR2 FYNNEI. This CDR3 spans 17 amino acids. The DNA of the CDR3 is TGTGCCAGCAGTGTAGGAGGGACAGGGGGCTTTCAGGATGGCTACACCTTC. It translates to CASSVGGTGGFQDGYTF.

The chain combines TRBV11-3 with TRBJ2-1; 16 bases align to TRBD2. V lost 4 bases and J lost 9; bases outside the gene matches: 15. CDR1 and CDR2 from the germline V gene are SGHNT and YENEEA. This CDR3 region has 19 residues. The CDR3 DNA sequence: TGTGCCAGCAGCTCGGGACAGGGTGGGACTAGCGGGAGGGCCAGTGAGCAGTTCTTC. This encodes CASSSGQGGTSGRASEQFF.

In its sample, this clone was seen once. CDR3: CASSLDRQETQYF. For the CDR3, the DNA is TGCGCCAGCAGCCTGGACAGACAAGAGACCCAGTACTTC. The gene calls are TRBV5-1 and TRBJ2-5, with a tentative D call TRBD1 (6 bases). Germline assignment: CDR1 SGHRS and CDR2 YFSETQ. V was pared by 4 bases and J by 2 bases, with 9 bases between. The CDR3 totals 13 residues. Drawing the rest from reference TRBV5-1 and TRBJ2-5, the complete variable domain is KAGVTQTPRYLIKTRGQQVTLSCSPISGHRSVSWYQQTPGQGLQFLFEYFSETQRNKGNFPGRFSGRQFSNSRSEMNVSTLELGDSALYLCASSLDRQETQYFGPGTRLLVL.

This clone was seen more than once but under ten times. The chain combines TRBV4-2 with TRBJ1-6; 8 bases map to TRBD1. The CDR3 runs 15 residues. Losses at the gene ends were 1 base for V and 8 bases for J; bases not matched to a gene: 4. Germline V gene lookup returns CDR1 LGHNA and CDR2 YNFKEQ. The CDR3 DNA reads TGTGCCAGCAGCCAAGTGAGGACAGGGTATTCACCCCTCCACTTT. Its translation: CASSQVRTGYSPLHF.

The chain employs TRBV2 and TRBJ2-1; TRBD1 is a possible D gene (6 bases). Germline V gene data show CDR1 as SNHLY and CDR2 as FYNNEI. The CDR3 extends over 15 amino acids. Trimming left V 7 bases short and J 0 bases short, with 13 bases between. CDR3 protein: CASTGQPSSYNEQFF. The CDR3 DNA is TGTGCCAGCACCGGACAGCCAAGCTCCTACAATGAGCAGTTCTTC.

The V gene is TRBV27, the J gene TRBJ2-1, with a weak D call TRBD1 (5 bases). This CDR3 comprises 14 residues. V was clipped by 4 bases and J by 5 bases, with 12 bases between them. The germline V gene encodes CDR1 MNHEY and CDR2 SMNVEV (reference sequence). CDR3 amino acids: CASSSPDSDNEQFF. CDR3 nucleotide sequence: TGTGCCAGCAGTTCACCCGACAGTGACAATGAGCAGTTCTTC.

The rearrangement uses TRBV6-1 and TRBJ1-5; weak D call: TRBD1 (5 bases). This CDR3 contains 14 residues. V was shortened by 5 bases and J by 1 base, with 9 bases between the two germline ends. Per germline, CDR1 MNHNS and CDR2 SASEGT. The CDR3 nucleotides read TGTGCCAGCAGTCCCGGGGGAAGCAATCAGCCCCAGCATTTT. This codes for CASSPGGSNQPQHF.

V usage is TRBV4-1 and J usage is TRBJ2-6; D might be TRBD1 (6 bases). The CDR3 is made up of 18 amino acids. Germline V lookup: CDR1 MGHRA, CDR2 YSYEKL. The V gene lost 3 bases and the J gene lost 0 bases, with 15 bases spanning the gap. CDR3 nucleotide sequence: TGCGCCAGCAGCCAGGGACATTATGCAAGCTCTGGGGCCAACGTCCTGACTTTC. Translating it yields CASSQGHYASSGANVLTF.

This clone was recorded only once. The chain uses TRBV5-6 and TRBJ1-2, with D possibly TRBD1 on 5 matching bases. Germline V gene data show CDR1 as SGHDT and CDR2 as YYEEEE. V lost 7 bases to trimming and J lost 0 bases, with 13 bases between them. The CDR3 has 14 amino acids. CDR3 coding DNA: TGTGCCAGCCATGGGGCCCCGTCTAACTATGGCTACACCTTC. This gives the protein CASHGAPSNYGYTF.

The chain links TRBV6-5 to TRBJ1-2; 8 bases are a match to TRBD1. Germline-derived CDR1 and CDR2 are MNHEY and SVGAGI. The CDR3 totals 14 residues. J lost 6 bases, V lost 2 bases, and 5 bases had no gene match. For the CDR3, the DNA is TGTGCCAGCAGTTACAATCAGGGGGCACATGGCTACACCTTC. Translating gives CASSYNQGAHGYTF.

The V gene is TRBV9, the J gene TRBJ2-6, with D possibly matching TRBD2 (5 bases). The CDR3 covers 17 residues. The germline gives CDR1 SGDLS, CDR2 YYNGEE. The V gene lost 1 base and the J gene lost 0 bases, with 11 bases spanning the gap. The CDR3 DNA reads TGTGCCAGCAGCGTATCCGCAAGCGGCTCTGGGGCCAACGTCCTGACTTTC. It yields the protein CASSVSASGSGANVLTF.

The rearrangement links TRBV19 to TRBJ1-1; 7 positions agree with TRBD1. Germline assignment: CDR1 LNHDA and CDR2 SQIVND (reference sequence). V gave up 9 bases and J gave up 5 bases; unmatched junction bases: 18. The CDR3 sequence is 16 residues long. In DNA form, the CDR3 reads TGTGCCAGCAGCCACAGGGGACGAGGGGACGGGACTGAAGCTTTCTTT. This gives the protein CASSHRGRGDGTEAFF.

The V gene is TRBV7-8, the J gene TRBJ1-1; 12 nucleotides match TRBD1. Germline V gives CDR1 SGHVS, CDR2 FQNEAQ. CDR3 size: 17 residues. Losses at the gene ends were 4 bases for V and 5 bases for J; bases not matched to a gene: 11. This CDR3 is CASSYQLGTGGRTEAFF. The CDR3 DNA reads as TGTGCCAGCAGCTACCAATTGGGGACAGGGGGCCGGACTGAAGCTTTCTTT.